One sample yielded the 15 T cell receptor beta chains listed below, sequenced in a study of T-cell reconstitution after alpha-beta-depleted transplantation in children. Preparation of the TCRbeta library used unique molecular identifiers. TCRdb reanalysed the PCR reads using MiXCR and keeps one entry per CDR3 protein. The sample holds 200,000 to 250,000 distinct CDR3 sequences; around 12% are singletons and the top ten take roughly 2.8%. The sequences come from PBMCs from the stem cell graft donor, collected from the stem cell graft. The receptor source for this set is a human donor who donated a stem cell graft to a child with acute lymphoblastic leukemia.

This clonotype was counted only a few times. This chain joins TRBV5-1 and TRBJ2-3; 9 bases line up with TRBD1. The germline V gene has CDR1 SGHRS and CDR2 YFSETQ. The CDR3 runs 14 residues. V shed 4 bases and J 6 bases; nucleotides not matched to a gene: 6. CDR3 sequence (DNA): TGCGCCAGCAGCCTTCGACAGGGGGAGGATACGCAGTATTTT. It specifies CASSLRQGEDTQYF.

This clonotype has ten or more counts. This chain links TRBV12-3 or TRBV12-4 with TRBJ1-3; 8 bases fit TRBD1. V dropped 4 bases and J dropped 2; count of bases not matched to a gene: 4. The CDR3 has 15 residues. CDR3 coding DNA: TGTGCCAGCAGTTCCCCGACAGGGGCTGGAAACACCATATATTTT. This sequence encodes CASSSPTGAGNTIYF.

This clonotype has more than one count but fewer than ten. The chain couples TRBV5-1 to TRBJ2-7; D possibly uses TRBD1 or TRBD2 (5 bases each). CDR1 and CDR2 from the germline V gene are SGHRS and YFSETQ. Trimming stripped 2 bases from V and 4 bases from J, with 19 bases between. The length of the CDR3 is 16 residues. The chain's CDR3 is CASSLPYRDGPYEQYF. The CDR3 coding sequence is TGCGCCAGCAGCTTACCCTACCGGGACGGACCGTACGAGCAGTACTTC.

In this sample, this clonotype turned up many times. The V call is TRBV11-2, the J call TRBJ2-1, with 12 bases lining up with TRBD2. Germline values: CDR1 SGHAT, CDR2 FQNNGV. Trimming removed 4 bases from V and 5 bases from J; junction bases left unmatched: 12. The CDR3 is made up of 18 amino acids. DNA of the CDR3: TGTGCCAGCAGCTCACCCAGGACTAGCGGGGTTGCTAACAATGAGCAGTTCTTC. It yields the protein CASSSPRTSGVANNEQFF. Complete variable domain (other parts from reference TRBV11-2 and TRBJ2-1): EAGVAQSPRYKIIEKRQSVAFWCNPISGHATLYWYQQILGQGPKLLIQFQNNGVVDDSQLPKDRFSAERLKGVDSTLKIQPAKLEDSAVYLCASSSPRTSGVANNEQFFGPGTRLTVL.

This clonotype was seen repeatedly, ten times or more. This rearrangement joins TRBV28 to TRBJ2-7, with D possibly TRBD2 on 6 matching bases. CDR1 is MDHEN, CDR2 SYDVKM, per germline. Trimming left V 6 bases short and J 0 bases short, with 12 bases between. This CDR3 is built from 14 residues. DNA for the CDR3: TGTGCCAGCAGGTTCGGGACTTCCTCCTACGAGCAGTACTTC. As protein: CASRFGTSSYEQYF.

This clonotype occurred a few times. The chain uses TRBV29-1 and TRBJ2-7, with a weak D call TRBD1 (6 bases). The ends were cut back, 3 bases at V and 7 bases at J, with 10 bases in the middle. CDR1 and CDR2 from the germline V gene are SQVTM and ANQGSEA. The CDR3 sequence is 11 residues long. The CDR3 nucleotides read TGCAGCGTTGATTGGGGGCTAGAGCAGTACTTC. It yields the protein CSVDWGLEQYF.

In its sample, this clonotype was seen many times. V and J are TRBV10-3 and TRBJ2-4; D may be TRBD2 (6 bases). Trimming cost V 4 bases and J 9 bases, with 25 bases left between them. Per germline, CDR1 ENHRY and CDR2 SYGVKD. This CDR3 is 17 amino acids long. The CDR3 loop is CAISAWSRDSPTGIQYF. The CDR3 nucleotides are TGTGCCATCAGTGCCTGGAGCCGGGACTCACCGACGGGCATTCAGTACTTC.

This clonotype appeared a few times. The chain recombines TRBV20-1 with TRBJ2-7; 11 nucleotides line up with TRBD1. This CDR3 is 15 amino acids long. V was clipped by 3 bases and J by 1 base; unmatched bases: 5. Germline CDR1 is DFQATT and CDR2 is SNEGSKA (reference sequence). CDR3 in amino acids: CSASSGTGGSYEQYF. In DNA form, the CDR3 reads TGCAGTGCTAGCTCCGGGACAGGGGGTTCCTACGAGCAGTACTTC.

This clonotype came up a few times. Sequence at one end of the junction differs from germline and may be a read error. This sequence joins TRBV9 and TRBJ2-6; TRBD1 is a possible D gene (5 bases). The germline CDR1 and CDR2 sequences are SGDLS and YYNGEE. The CDR3 has 13 amino acids. The CDR3 protein is CASSVPGANGLTF. CDR3 in DNA: TGTGCCAGCAGCGTACCTGGGGCCAACGGCCTGACTTTC. Full variable domain (outside the CDR3, taken from reference TRBV9 and TRBJ2-6): DSGVTQTPKHLITATGQRVTLRCSPRSGDLSVYWYQQSLDQGLQFLIQYYNGEERAKGNILERFSAQQFPDLHSELNLSSLELGDSALYFCASSVPGANGLTFGAGSRLTVL.

This clonotype was counted at least ten times. The chain has TRBV28 and TRBJ1-2, with a tentative D call TRBD1 (6 bases). CDR1 and CDR2 (germline): MDHEN, SYDVKM. The V gene lost 6 bases and the J gene lost 4 bases, with 18 bases spanning the gap. The CDR3 is made up of 15 amino acids. The CDR3 DNA follows: TGTGCCAGCAGGACTACGGACAGCCCGTTCTATGGCTACACCTTC. It yields the protein CASRTTDSPFYGYTF.

This clonotype was observed many times. The V gene is TRBV10-2, the J gene TRBJ2-3; 10 bases map to TRBD2. Germline assignment: CDR1 WSHSY and CDR2 SAAADI. Trimming took 7 bases from V and 6 from J; bases not matched to a gene: 7. The CDR3 totals 14 residues. The DNA for the CDR3 is TGCGCCAGCATCCGGGCTAGCGGGAGTGATACGCAGTATTTT. Encoded protein: CASIRASGSDTQYF.

The rearrangement links TRBV20-1 to TRBJ2-1; D might be TRBD1 (5 bases). The CDR3 has 13 amino acids. Germline CDR1 is DFQATT and CDR2 is SNEGSKA (reference sequence). V lost 0 bases and J lost 10, with 13 bases in between. Here the CDR3 DNA reads TGCAGTGCTAGAGATATGGGGCCCAAGGAGCAGTTCTTC. Amino acid sequence: CSARDMGPKEQFF.

This clonotype was picked up many times. The rearrangement joins TRBV10-3 to TRBJ2-7; 7 nucleotides match TRBD1. The CDR3 runs 11 residues. Germline V gene lookup returns CDR1 ENHRY and CDR2 SYGVKD. J gave up 9 bases and V 3 bases, and 2 bases lay outside the gene matches. CDR3 in DNA: TGTGCCATCAGTGACCGGACAGGGCAGTACTTC. Amino acid sequence: CAISDRTGQYF.

This clonotype was picked up many times. The V gene is TRBV5-1, the J gene TRBJ1-2, with D unresolved. This CDR3 is 15 amino acids long. Germline V gene data show CDR1 as SGHRS and CDR2 as YFSETQ. V was cut by 0 bases and J by 6 bases, with 15 bases left in between. The CDR3 spells CASSLEVNGWDGYTF. The CDR3 nucleotides are TGCGCCAGCAGCTTGGAGGTGAACGGATGGGATGGCTACACCTTC.

This clonotype occurred many times. The chain employs TRBV7-9 and TRBJ2-5, with 7 bases identical to TRBD1. Germline lookup yields CDR1 SEHNR and CDR2 FQNEAQ (reference sequence). After removal of 2 bases from V and 4 bases from J, the junction contained 4 bases not matched to a gene. The CDR3 has 14 amino acids. The CDR3 DNA is TGTGCCAGCAGCTTAAAGTGGGACAGAGAGACCCAGTACTTC. Translated: CASSLKWDRETQYF.